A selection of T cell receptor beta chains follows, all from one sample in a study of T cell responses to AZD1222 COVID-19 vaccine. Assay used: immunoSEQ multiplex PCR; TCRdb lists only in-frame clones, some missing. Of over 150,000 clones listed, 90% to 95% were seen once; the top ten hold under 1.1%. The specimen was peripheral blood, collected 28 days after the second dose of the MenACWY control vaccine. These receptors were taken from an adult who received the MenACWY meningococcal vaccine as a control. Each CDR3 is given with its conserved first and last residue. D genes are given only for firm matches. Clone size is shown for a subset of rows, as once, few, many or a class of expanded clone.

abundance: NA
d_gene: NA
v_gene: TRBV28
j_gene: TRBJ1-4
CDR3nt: TGTGCCATCGGTTTTGCGCGGCGGATTAATGAAAAACTGTTTTTT
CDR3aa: CAIGFARRINEKLFF

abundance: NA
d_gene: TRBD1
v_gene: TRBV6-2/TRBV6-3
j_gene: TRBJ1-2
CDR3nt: TGTGCCAGCAGCAAAACCCGATGGGACAGGAGTGGCTACACCTTC
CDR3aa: CASSKTRWDRSGYTF

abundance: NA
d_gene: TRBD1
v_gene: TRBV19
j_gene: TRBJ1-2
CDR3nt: TGTGCCAGTATCCAGGGGACAGGGAATTTGGTTGGCTACACCTTC
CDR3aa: CASIQGTGNLVGYTF

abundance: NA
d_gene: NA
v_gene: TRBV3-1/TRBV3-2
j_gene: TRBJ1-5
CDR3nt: TGTGCCAGCAGCCAAGAGCGGAATCAGCCCCAGCATTTT
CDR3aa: CASSQERNQPQHF

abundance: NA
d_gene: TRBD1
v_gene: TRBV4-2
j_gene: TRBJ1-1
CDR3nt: TGTGCCAGCAGCCAAGGGACAGGGGGTGGGACTGAAGCTTTCTTT
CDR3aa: CASSQGTGGGTEAFF

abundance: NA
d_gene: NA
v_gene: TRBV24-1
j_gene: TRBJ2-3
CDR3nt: TGTGCCACCAGTGATGGGCACACAGATACGCAGTATTTT
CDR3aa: CATSDGHTDTQYF

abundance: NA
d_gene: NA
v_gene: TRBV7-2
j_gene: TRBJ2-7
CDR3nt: TGTGCCAGCAGCTTACCTCGCGGAGGCTCCTACGAGCAGTACTTC
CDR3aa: CASSLPRGGSYEQYF

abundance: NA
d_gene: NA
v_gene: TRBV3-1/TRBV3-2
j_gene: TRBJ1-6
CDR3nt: TGTGCCAGCAGCCAAGATGGGGGAAAGTTACCCCTCCACTTT
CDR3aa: CASSQDGGKLPLHF

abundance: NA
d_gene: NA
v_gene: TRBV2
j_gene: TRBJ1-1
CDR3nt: TGTGCCAGCAGTGAAGCGCAACAGGGCACTGAAGCTTTCTTT
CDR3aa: CASSEAQQGTEAFF

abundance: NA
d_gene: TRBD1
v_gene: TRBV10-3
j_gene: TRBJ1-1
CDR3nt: TGTGCCATCCGACAGGGTCAGAACACTGAAGCTTTCTTT
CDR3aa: CAIRQGQNTEAFF

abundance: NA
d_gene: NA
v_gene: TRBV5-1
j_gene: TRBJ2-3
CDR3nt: TGCGCCAGCAGCTTGGGAGTGGGGCGCACAGATACGCAGTATTTT
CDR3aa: CASSLGVGRTDTQYF

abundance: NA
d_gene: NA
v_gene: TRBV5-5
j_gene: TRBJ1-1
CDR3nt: TGTGCCAGCACGGGACCACACACTGAAGCTTTCTTT
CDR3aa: CASTGPHTEAFF

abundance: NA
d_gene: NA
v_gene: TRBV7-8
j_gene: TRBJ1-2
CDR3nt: TGTGCCAGCAGCTTAACGGGGCATGGCTACACCTTC
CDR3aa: CASSLTGHGYTF

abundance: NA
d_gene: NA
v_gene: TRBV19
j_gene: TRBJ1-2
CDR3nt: TGTGCCAGTAGTAGACTCAGCCAGGGTAACTATGGCTACACCTTC
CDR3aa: CASSRLSQGNYGYTF

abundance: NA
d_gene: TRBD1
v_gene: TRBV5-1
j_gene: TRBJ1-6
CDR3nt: TGCGCCAGCAGCGCTACCCGGGACAGGGGGACCTCACCCCTCCACTTT
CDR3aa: CASSATRDRGTSPLHF

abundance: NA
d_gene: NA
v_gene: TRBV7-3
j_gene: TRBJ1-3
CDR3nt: TGTGCCAGCAGCCCCGGGACATCGCTCGGAAACACCATATATTTT
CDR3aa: CASSPGTSLGNTIYF

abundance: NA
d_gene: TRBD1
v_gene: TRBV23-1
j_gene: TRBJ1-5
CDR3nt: TGCGCCAGCAGTCGGAGGAGGGGGCTGGTGAACAATCAGCCCCAGCATTTT
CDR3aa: CASSRRRGLVNNQPQHF

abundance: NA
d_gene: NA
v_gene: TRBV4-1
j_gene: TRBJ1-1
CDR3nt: TGCGCCAGCAGCCAATCAGGCAGAAACACTGAAGCTTTCTTT
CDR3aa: CASSQSGRNTEAFF

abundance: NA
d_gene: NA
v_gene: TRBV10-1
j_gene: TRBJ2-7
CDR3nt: TGCGCCAGCAGTGAAAGTGCCTCGGAGCAGTACTTC
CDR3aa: CASSESASEQYF

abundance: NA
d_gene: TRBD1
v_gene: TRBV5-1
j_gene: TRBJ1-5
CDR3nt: TGCGCCAGCAGCCCCCAGGGGGCCAGCAATCAGCCCCAGCATTTT
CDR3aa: CASSPQGASNQPQHF

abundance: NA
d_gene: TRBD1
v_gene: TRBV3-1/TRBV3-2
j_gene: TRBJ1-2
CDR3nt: TGTGCCAGCAGCGACAGGGGGCAAGGGGGCTACACCTTC
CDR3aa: CASSDRGQGGYTF

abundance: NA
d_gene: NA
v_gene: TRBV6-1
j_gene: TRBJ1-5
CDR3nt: TGTGCCAGCAGTCCCCCGAATCAGCCCCAGCATTTT
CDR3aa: CASSPPNQPQHF

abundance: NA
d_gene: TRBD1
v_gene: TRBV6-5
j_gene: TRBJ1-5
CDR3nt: TGTGCCAGCTTCAGCGGGACAGCGGTTAATCAGCCCCAGCATTTT
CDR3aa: CASFSGTAVNQPQHF

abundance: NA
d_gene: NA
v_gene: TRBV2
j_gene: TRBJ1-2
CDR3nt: TGTGCCAGCAGTGAATCGGGACAACATGGCTACACCTTC
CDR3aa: CASSESGQHGYTF

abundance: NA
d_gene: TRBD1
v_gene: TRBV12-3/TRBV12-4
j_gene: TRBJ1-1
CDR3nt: TGTGCCAGCAGCCACGGGACAGCTGAAGCTTTCTTT
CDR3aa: CASSHGTAEAFF

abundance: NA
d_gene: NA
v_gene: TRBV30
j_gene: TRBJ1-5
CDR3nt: TGTGCCTGGGCGGACGGTTATCAGCCCCAGCATTTT
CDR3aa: CAWADGYQPQHF

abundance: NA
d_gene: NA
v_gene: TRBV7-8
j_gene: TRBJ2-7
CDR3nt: TGTGCCAGCAGCCAGACGGACACCTACTACGAGCAGTACTTC
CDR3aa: CASSQTDTYYEQYF

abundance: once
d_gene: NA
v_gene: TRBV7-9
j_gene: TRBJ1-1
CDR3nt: TGTGCCAGCAGCCTGGACTTGAACACTGAAGCTTTCTTT
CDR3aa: CASSLDLNTEAFF

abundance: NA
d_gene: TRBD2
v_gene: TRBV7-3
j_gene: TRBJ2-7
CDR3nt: TGTGCCAGCAGTGCCGGGGGGTCCTCCTACGAGCAGTACTTC
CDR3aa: CASSAGGSSYEQYF

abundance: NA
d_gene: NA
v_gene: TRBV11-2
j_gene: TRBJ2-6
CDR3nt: TGTGCCAGCAGGATCTCTGGGGCCAACGTCCTGACTTTC
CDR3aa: CASRISGANVLTF

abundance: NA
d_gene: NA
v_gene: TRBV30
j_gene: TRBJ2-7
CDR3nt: TGTGCCTGGAGCGGGGGTCTTAGGGCCTACGAGCAGTACTTC
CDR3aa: CAWSGGLRAYEQYF

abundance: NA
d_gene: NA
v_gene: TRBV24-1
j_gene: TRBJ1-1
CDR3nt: TGTGCCACCAGTGATCCTCGTCCAGGTGGGGGGTGGTTCCACACTGAAGCTTTCTTT
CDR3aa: CATSDPRPGGGWFHTEAFF

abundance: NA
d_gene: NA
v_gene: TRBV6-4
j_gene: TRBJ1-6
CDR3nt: TGTGCCAGCAGTGACCTGGGGGGGTCCTATAATTCACCCCTCCACTTT
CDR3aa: CASSDLGGSYNSPLHF

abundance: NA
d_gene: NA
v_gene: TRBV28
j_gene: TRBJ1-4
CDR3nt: TGTGCCAGCAGGCTACAAGTCGGGCGTGAAAAACTGTTTTTT
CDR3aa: CASRLQVGREKLFF

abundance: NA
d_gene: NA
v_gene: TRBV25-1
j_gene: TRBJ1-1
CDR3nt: TGTGCCAGCAGTGGCCCCCGACAGGTGAGAAACACTGAAGCTTTCTTT
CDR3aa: CASSGPRQVRNTEAFF

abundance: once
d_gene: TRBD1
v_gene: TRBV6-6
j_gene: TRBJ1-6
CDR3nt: TGTGCCAGCAGTTTGACAGGGCTGCTGGATTCACCCCTCCACTTT
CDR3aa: CASSLTGLLDSPLHF

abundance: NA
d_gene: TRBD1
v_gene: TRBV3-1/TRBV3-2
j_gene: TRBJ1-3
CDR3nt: TGTGCCAGCAGCACCAGACAGGGGAACACCATATATTTT
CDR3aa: CASSTRQGNTIYF

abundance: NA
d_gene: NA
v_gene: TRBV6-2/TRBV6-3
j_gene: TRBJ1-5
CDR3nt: TGTGCCAGCAGTTCCAACATAGGCGGCAATCAGCCCCAGCATTTT
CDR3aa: CASSSNIGGNQPQHF

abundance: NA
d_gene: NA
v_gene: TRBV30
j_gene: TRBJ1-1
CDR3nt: TGTGCCTGGAGGCACTATCGGGACACAAAGAACACTGAAGCTTTCTTT
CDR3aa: CAWRHYRDTKNTEAFF

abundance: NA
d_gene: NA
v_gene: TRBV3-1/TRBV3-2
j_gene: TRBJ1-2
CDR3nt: TGTGCCAGCAGCGGGACTCCGGGACGCCCGTTTGGCTACACCTTC
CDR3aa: CASSGTPGRPFGYTF

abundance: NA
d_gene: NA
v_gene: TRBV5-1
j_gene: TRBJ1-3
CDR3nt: TGCGCCAGCACAACCGGGACTTCCAACTCTGGAAACACCATATATTTT
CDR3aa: CASTTGTSNSGNTIYF

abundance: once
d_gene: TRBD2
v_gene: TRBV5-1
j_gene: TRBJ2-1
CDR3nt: TGCGCCAGCAGCTTGGCGCGAGCGGGGGGAAGCGATGAGCAGTTCTTC
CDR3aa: CASSLARAGGSDEQFF

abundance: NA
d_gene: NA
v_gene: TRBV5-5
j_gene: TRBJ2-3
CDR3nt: TGTGCCAGCAGCTTGGGCCCGACAGATAACACAGATACGCAGTATTTT
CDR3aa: CASSLGPTDNTDTQYF

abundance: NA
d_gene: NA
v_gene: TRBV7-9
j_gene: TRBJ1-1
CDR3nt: TGTGCCAGCAGCCCGCTAGGGGAGGCTGAAGCTTTCTTT
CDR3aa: CASSPLGEAEAFF

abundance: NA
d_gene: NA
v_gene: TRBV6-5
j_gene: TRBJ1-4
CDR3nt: TGTGCCAGCAGTTACAAGCGGGCAACTAATGAAAAACTGTTTTTT
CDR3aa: CASSYKRATNEKLFF

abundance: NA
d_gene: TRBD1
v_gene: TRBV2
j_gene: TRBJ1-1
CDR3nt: TGTGCCAGCAGCCCGACAGGGGCCCTCGAAGCTTTCTTT
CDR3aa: CASSPTGALEAFF

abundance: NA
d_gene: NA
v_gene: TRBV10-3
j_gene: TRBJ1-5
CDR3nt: TGTGCCATCGGAGGGGGACCCAATCAGCCCCAGCATTTT
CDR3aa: CAIGGGPNQPQHF

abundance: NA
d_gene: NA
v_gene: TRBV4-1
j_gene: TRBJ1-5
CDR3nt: TGCGCCAGCAGCCAATATCTTCAGGTTTCGGACATCCCAATGCCCCAGCATTTT
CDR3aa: CASSQYLQVSDIPMPQHF

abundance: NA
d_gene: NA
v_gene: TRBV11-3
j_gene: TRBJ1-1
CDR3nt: TGTGCCAGCAGCGAGGACGGGATGAGAACTGAAGCTTTCTTT
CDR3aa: CASSEDGMRTEAFF

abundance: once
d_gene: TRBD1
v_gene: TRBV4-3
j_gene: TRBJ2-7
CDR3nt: TGCGCCAGCAGCCATTCCTGGACAGGGGAGAGTTACGAGCAGTACTTC
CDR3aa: CASSHSWTGESYEQYF

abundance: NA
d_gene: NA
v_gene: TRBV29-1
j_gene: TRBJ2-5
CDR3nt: TGCAGCGGGACCGGTGAGACCCAGTACTTC
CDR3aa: CSGTGETQYF

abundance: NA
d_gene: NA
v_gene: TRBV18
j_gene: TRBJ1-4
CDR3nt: TGTGCCAGCTCATTTGGGGGTTATGAAAAACTGTTTTTT
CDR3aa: CASSFGGYEKLFF